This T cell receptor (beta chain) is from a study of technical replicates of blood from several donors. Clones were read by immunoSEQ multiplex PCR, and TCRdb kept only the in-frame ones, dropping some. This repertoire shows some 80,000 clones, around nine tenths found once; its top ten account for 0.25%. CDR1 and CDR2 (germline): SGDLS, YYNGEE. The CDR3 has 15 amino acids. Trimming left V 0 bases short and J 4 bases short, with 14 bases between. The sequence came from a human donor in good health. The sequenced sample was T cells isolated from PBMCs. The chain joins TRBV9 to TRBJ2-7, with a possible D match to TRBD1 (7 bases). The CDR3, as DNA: TGTGCCAGCAGCGTAGCGGAGGGACAGATATACGAGCAGTACTTC. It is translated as CASSVAEGQIYEQYF.